The 17 T cell receptor beta chains reported below all come from one sample, sequenced in a study of CD8 T cells in ankylosing spondylitis. Each CDR3 protein gets one entry after TCRdb re-called the 5' RACE reads with MiXCR. The table includes more than 150,000 distinct CDR3 sequences, over 10% detected once. The sequenced sample was blood, either unsorted or a sorted T cell fraction (not recorded which). All receptors derive from a male donor with ankylosing spondylitis or in good health (not recorded which).

This clonotype was observed a few times. The DNA for the CDR3 is TGTGCCAGCAGCTTCGAGGGCGAAGATACGCAGTATTTT. Translating gives CASSFEGEDTQYF. J is TRBJ2-3 and V is TRBV9, with D possibly matching TRBD2 (5 bases). Germline CDR1 is SGDLS and CDR2 is YYNGEE. V gave up 4 bases and J gave up 5 bases, with 11 bases separating them. This CDR3 has 13 residues.

This clonotype has at least ten counts. The chain recombines TRBV27 with TRBJ1-2, with TRBD1 matching over 10 bases. CDR3 size: 16 residues. CDR1 MNHEY and CDR2 SMNVEV come from the germline V gene (reference sequence). Trimming cost V 4 bases and J 4 bases; bases outside gene matches: 9. CDR3 nucleotide sequence: TGTGCCAGCAGTTCCCTACCGGACAGGGGGGCCTATGGCTACACCTTC. This codes for CASSSLPDRGAYGYTF.

This clonotype was detected a few times. V usage is TRBV7-9 and J usage is TRBJ2-5; no definite D call. Per germline, CDR1 SEHNR and CDR2 FQNEAQ (reference sequence). There are 13 residues in the CDR3. Trimming cost V 7 bases and J 4 bases, with 13 bases left between them. The chain's CDR3 is CASTFDRLETQYF. The CDR3 DNA is TGTGCCAGCACCTTTGACCGGCTAGAGACCCAGTACTTC.

This clonotype was observed a handful of times. The chain has TRBV6-1 and TRBJ2-2, with D tentatively TRBD2 (6 bases). Between the trimmed V and J ends, which lost 2 bases and 3 bases, there was a span of 10 bases. The CDR3 runs to 15 residues. Germline-derived CDR1 and CDR2 are MNHNS and SASEGT. The CDR3 sequence is CASSEIGSDTGELFF. The CDR3 nucleotides are TGTGCCAGCAGTGAAATCGGGAGCGACACCGGGGAGCTGTTTTTT.

This clonotype was counted many times. This chain uses TRBV10-3 with TRBJ2-5, with D perhaps assigned TRBD1 or TRBD2 (5 bases each). Germline V CDR1 and CDR2: ENHRY, SYGVKD. The CDR3 consists of 10 residues. V was trimmed by 8 bases and J by 5 bases, leaving 6 bases between them. CDR3 amino acids: CAIGGETQYF. DNA for the CDR3: TGTGCCATCGGGGGTGAGACCCAGTACTTC.

The chain employs TRBV5-6 and TRBJ2-3; tentative D call: TRBD1 (7 bases). CDR3 size: 15 residues. V lost 4 bases and J lost 1, with 13 bases in between. Germline CDR1 and CDR2: SGHDT and YYEEEE. The CDR3 loop reads CASSPGGTGTDTQYF. The CDR3 nucleotides are TGTGCCAGCAGCCCTGGGGGGACAGGCACAGATACGCAGTATTTT. Using reference TRBV5-6 and TRBJ2-3 for the parts outside the CDR3, the full variable domain is DAGVTQSPTHLIKTRGQQVTLRCSPKSGHDTVSWYQQALGQGPQFIFQYYEEEERQRGNFPDRFSGHQFPNYSSELNVNALLLGDSALYLCASSPGGTGTDTQYFGPGTRLTVL.

The chain is built from TRBV7-9 and TRBJ2-7; D is unclear. Germline-derived CDR1 and CDR2 are SEHNR and FQNEAQ (reference sequence). V was clipped by 6 bases and J by 3 bases, with 12 bases between them. This CDR3 is 13 amino acids long. CDR3 sequence: CASSRPTGYEQYF. The CDR3 DNA is TGTGCCAGCAGTCGACCAACTGGCTACGAGCAGTACTTC.

This clonotype was counted a few times. J is TRBJ2-2 and V is TRBV6-1; TRBD1 agrees at 8 bases. J gave up 6 bases and V 7 bases, and 10 bases lay outside the gene matches. The germline V gene has CDR1 MNHNS and CDR2 SASEGT. This CDR3 contains 15 residues. The CDR3 DNA reads TGTGCCAGCAATGCCGGGACAGGTACCCCCGGGGAGCTGTTTTTT. It yields the protein CASNAGTGTPGELFF.

Notes on this clonotype: This may be a read error: a much more frequent sequence differs by one nucleotide. The rearrangement links TRBV29-1 to TRBJ2-1; TRBD2 matches at 14 bases. CDR1 SQVTM and CDR2 ANQGSEA come from the germline V gene. This CDR3 has 18 amino acids. The CDR3 coding sequence is TGCGGCGTTGAGGGGGGACTAGCGGGAGTAGCGGCGGGCAATGAGCAGTTCTTC. Translation gives CGVEGGLAGVAAGNEQFF.

The sample holds a few counts of this clonotype. The rearrangement joins TRBV10-3 to TRBJ2-2; perhaps TRBD2 as D (5 bases). The CDR3 consists of 14 residues. V was pared by 4 bases and J by 4 bases, with 10 bases between. Germline assignment: CDR1 ENHRY and CDR2 SYGVKD. In DNA, the CDR3 is TGTGCCATCAGTGGGTGGGAGAGCACCGGGGAGCTGTTTTTT. Its translation is CAISGWESTGELFF.

This clonotype was seen a handful of times. CDR3 bases: TGTGCCATCAGTGAGCAACCCGGGACTAGCGGGGGTGCCTACACCGGGGAGCTGTTTTTT. This encodes CAISEQPGTSGGAYTGELFF. The chain is built from TRBV10-3 and TRBJ2-2, with 14 bases fitting TRBD2. V gave up 2 bases and J gave up 3 bases; unmatched junction bases: 11. This CDR3 region has 20 residues. Germline CDR1 ENHRY, CDR2 SYGVKD.

This clonotype was found a few times. The V call is TRBV2, the J call TRBJ1-1; D is undetermined. The CDR3 has 16 amino acids. Germline V lookup: CDR1 SNHLY, CDR2 FYNNEI. V was trimmed by 3 bases and J by 0 bases, leaving 14 bases between them. The CDR3 DNA follows: TGTGCCAGCAGTGACTCCTCCGACGGACTGAACACTGAAGCTTTCTTT. Amino acids: CASSDSSDGLNTEAFF.

This clonotype was picked up many times. The chain is built from TRBV12-3 or TRBV12-4 and TRBJ1-4, with D possibly matching TRBD1 (6 bases). This CDR3 contains 18 residues. The V end was cut by 3 bases, the J end by 7 bases, with 24 bases between. The CDR3 is CASSLRANRALHGEKLFF. CDR3 nucleotide sequence: TGTGCCAGCAGTTTGAGGGCCAACAGGGCCCTCCACGGTGAAAAACTGTTTTTT.

There are many counts of this clonotype. J is TRBJ2-3 and V is TRBV5-1; maybe TRBD2 (5 bases). Trimming stripped 6 bases from V and 4 bases from J, with 15 bases between. The CDR3 sequence is 14 residues long. CDR1 is SGHRS, CDR2 YFSETQ, per germline. In DNA, the CDR3 is TGCGCCAGCAAGAGGGCGCCGGGATCAGATACGCAGTATTTT. This encodes CASKRAPGSDTQYF.

In this sample, this clonotype turned up a few times. The chain joins TRBV7-8 to TRBJ2-1; D assignment may be TRBD1 or TRBD2 (7 bases each). CDR1 and CDR2 (germline): SGHVS, FQNEAQ. The germline V and J ends were trimmed by 9 bases and 4 bases, with 19 bases remaining between them. CDR3 length: 15 residues. CDR3 DNA sequence: TGTGCCAGTCTCAGGGGGGCTAGCGGATACAATGAGCAGTTCTTC. Translated: CASLRGASGYNEQFF.

This clonotype was found a few times. The gene calls are TRBV27 and TRBJ2-1; possible D gene TRBD1, 6 bases. From germline, CDR1 is MNHEY and CDR2 SMNVEV (reference sequence). The CDR3 has 12 residues. V was clipped by 11 bases and J by 6 bases, with 14 bases between them. The CDR3 sequence: CASHQGGNEQFF. In nucleotides, the CDR3 is TGTGCCTCACATCAAGGGGGCAATGAGCAGTTCTTC.

The chain uses TRBV18 and TRBJ2-6; a possible D gene is TRBD1 (6 bases). Germline lookup yields CDR1 KGHSH and CDR2 LQKENI. The germline V and J ends were trimmed by 2 bases and 0 bases, with 11 bases remaining between them. This CDR3 comprises 17 residues. The CDR3 spells CASSPTGMSSGANVLTF. The CDR3 nucleotides read TGTGCCAGCTCACCAACAGGGATGAGCTCTGGGGCCAACGTCCTGACTTTC.